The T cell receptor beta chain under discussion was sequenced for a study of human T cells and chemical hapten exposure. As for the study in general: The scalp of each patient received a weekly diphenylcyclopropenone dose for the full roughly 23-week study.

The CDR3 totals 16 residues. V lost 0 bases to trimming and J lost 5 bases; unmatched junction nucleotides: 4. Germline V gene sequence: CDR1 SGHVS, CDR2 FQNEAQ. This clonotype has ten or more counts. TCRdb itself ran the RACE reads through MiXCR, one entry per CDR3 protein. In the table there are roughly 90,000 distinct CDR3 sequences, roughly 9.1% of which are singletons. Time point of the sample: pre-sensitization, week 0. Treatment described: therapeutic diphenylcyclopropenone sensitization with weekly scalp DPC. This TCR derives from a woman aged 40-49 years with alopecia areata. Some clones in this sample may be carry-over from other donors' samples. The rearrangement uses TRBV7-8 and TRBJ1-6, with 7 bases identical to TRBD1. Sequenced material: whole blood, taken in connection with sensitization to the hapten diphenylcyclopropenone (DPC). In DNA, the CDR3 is TGTGCCAGCAGCTTAGCCGGGACAGAAAATAATTCACCCCTCCACTTT. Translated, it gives CASSLAGTENNSPLHF.